This T cell receptor (beta chain) was sequenced in a study of T-cell memory formation after mild COVID-19. Whole-study results and caveats: Clones that contracted clustered mainly in CM and EM if CD4+ and in EMRA if CD8+.

The V and J ends lost 6 bases and 8 bases, in that order; junction bases with no gene match: 14. The CDR3 contains 16 residues. Concerning this clonotype: Its antigen remains unidentified.

Via MiXCR, TCRdb re-called the 5' RACE reads, giving one row per CDR3 protein. This table has about 310,000 distinct CDR3 sequences, approximately 20% appearing once. The sample taken for sequencing was PBMCs or a T cell subset sorted from them (not recorded which). This receptor was taken from a man younger than 30 who had mild COVID-19 (a few samples of this study predate the infection). Cell type and time point are not known. The chain carries TRBV12-3 or TRBV12-4 and TRBJ2-1; 9 positions match TRBD1. CDR3 coding DNA: TGTGCCAGCAGACAGAATCGGGACAGGGCGGCAGATGAGCAGTTCTTC. This codes for CASRQNRDRAADEQFF.